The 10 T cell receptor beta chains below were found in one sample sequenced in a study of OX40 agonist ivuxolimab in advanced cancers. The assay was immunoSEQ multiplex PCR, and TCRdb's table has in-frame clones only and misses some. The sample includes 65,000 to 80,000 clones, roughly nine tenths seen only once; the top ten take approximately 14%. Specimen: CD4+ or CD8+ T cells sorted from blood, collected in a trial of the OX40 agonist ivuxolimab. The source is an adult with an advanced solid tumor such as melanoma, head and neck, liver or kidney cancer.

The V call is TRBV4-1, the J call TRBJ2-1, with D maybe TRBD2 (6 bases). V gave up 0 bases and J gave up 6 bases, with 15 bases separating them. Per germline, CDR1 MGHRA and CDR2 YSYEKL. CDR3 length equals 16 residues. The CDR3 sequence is CASSQDGTGAVNEQFF. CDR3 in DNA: TGCGCCAGCAGCCAAGATGGGACGGGAGCGGTCAATGAGCAGTTCTTC.

CDR3 residues: CASSPDSQISGELFF. As DNA, the CDR3 is TGCGCCAGCAGCCCGGATAGCCAGATCAGCGGGGAGCTGTTTTTT. The chain links TRBV4-1 to TRBJ2-2, with D hard to call. Germline V lookup: CDR1 MGHRA, CDR2 YSYEKL. The V end lost 4 bases, the J end lost 7 bases, and 16 bases lay between the germline ends. The CDR3 has 15 residues.

The CDR3 is CAWSVGTGEYEAFF. The CDR3 DNA is TGTGCCTGGAGTGTAGGGACAGGGGAGTATGAAGCTTTCTTT. This rearrangement joins TRBV30 to TRBJ1-1; 10 positions agree with TRBD1. CDR3 length equals 14 residues. In germline, CDR1 is GTSNPN, CDR2 SVGIG (reference sequence). The V segment lost 0 bases and the J segment 7 bases; nucleotides outside the gene matches: 5.

In DNA, the CDR3 is TGCGCCAGCAGTGGGAGACAGGGTTCAAACAATGAGCAGTTCTTC. Translated: CASSGRQGSNNEQFF. The rearrangement uses TRBV10-2 and TRBJ2-1; 7 nucleotides align to TRBD1. The CDR3 sequence is 15 residues long. Looked up from germline, CDR1 is WSHSY and CDR2 is SAAADI. V lost 4 bases, J lost 5 bases, and 8 bases stayed unmatched.

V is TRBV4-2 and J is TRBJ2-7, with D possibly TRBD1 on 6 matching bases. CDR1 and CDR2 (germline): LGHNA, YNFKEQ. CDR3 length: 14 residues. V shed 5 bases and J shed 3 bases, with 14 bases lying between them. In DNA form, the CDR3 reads TGTGCCAGCAGCAAACAACAGGGCAACTACGAGCAGTACTTC. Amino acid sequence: CASSKQQGNYEQYF.

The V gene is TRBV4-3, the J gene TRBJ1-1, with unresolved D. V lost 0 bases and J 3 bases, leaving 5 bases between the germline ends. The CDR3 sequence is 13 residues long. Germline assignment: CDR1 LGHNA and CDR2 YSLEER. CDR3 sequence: CASSQERDTEAFF. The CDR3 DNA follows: TGCGCCAGCAGCCAAGAGAGGGACACTGAAGCTTTCTTT.

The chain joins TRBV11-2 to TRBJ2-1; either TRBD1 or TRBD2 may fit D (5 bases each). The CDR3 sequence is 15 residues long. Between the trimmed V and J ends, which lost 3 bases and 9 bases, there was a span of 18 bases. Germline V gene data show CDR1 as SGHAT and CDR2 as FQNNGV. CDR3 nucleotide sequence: TGTGCCAGCAGCTTGGGGACCGGACGCCGGAGTGAGCAGTTCTTC. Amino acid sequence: CASSLGTGRRSEQFF.

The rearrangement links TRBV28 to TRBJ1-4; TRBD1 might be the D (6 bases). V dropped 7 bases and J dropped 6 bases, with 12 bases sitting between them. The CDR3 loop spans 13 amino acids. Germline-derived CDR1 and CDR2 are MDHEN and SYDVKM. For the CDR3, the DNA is TGTGCCAGCATGGGGGGGCAGGATGAAAAACTGTTTTTT. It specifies CASMGGQDEKLFF.

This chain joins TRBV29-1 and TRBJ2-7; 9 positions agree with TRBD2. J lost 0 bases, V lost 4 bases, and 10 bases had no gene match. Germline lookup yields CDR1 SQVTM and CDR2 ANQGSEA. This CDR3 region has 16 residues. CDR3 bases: TGCAGCGTTGCTGGTAGCGGGAGTTTTTCCTCCTACGAGCAGTACTTC. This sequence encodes CSVAGSGSFSSYEQYF.

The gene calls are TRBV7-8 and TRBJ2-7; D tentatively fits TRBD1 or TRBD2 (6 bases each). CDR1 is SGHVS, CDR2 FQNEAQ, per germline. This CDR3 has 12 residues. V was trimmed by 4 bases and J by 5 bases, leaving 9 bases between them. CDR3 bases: TGTGCCAGCAGCTGGGGGGCACACGAGCAGTACTTC. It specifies CASSWGAHEQYF.